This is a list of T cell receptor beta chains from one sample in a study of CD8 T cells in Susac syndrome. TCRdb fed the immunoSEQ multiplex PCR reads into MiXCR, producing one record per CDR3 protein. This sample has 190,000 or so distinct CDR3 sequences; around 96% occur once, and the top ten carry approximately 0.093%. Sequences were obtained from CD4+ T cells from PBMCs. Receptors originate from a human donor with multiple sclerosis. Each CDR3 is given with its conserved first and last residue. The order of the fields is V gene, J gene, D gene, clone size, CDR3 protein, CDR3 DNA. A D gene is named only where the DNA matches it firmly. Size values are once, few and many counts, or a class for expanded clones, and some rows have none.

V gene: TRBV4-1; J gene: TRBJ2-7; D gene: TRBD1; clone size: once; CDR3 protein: CASSQEGQWKGEQYF; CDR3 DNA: TGCGCCAGCAGCCAAGAGGGACAGTGGAAGGGAGAGCAGTACTTC
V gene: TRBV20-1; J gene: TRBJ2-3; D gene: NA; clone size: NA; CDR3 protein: CSATPRDTQYF; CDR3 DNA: TGCAGTGCTACTCCACGAGATACGCAGTATTTT
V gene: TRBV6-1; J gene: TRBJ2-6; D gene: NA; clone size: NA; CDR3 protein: CASSRSSGTRAGANVLTF; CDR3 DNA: TGTGCCAGCAGTCGGTCGTCAGGGACAAGGGCTGGGGCCAACGTCCTGACTTTC
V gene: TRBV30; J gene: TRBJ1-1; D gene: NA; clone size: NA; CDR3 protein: CARRGLNTEAFF; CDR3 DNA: TGTGCCCGGAGAGGTTTGAACACTGAAGCTTTCTTT
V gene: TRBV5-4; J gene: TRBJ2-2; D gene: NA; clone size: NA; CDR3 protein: CASSLGANTGELFF; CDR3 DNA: TGTGCCAGCAGCTTAGGGGCGAACACCGGGGAGCTGTTTTTT
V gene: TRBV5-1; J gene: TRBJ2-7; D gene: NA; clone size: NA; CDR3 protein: CASSPLASSGEQYF; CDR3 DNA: TGCGCCAGCAGTCCTCTAGCGTCGTCCGGCGAGCAGTACTTC
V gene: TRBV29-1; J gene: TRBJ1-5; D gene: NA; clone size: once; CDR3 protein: CSVEAGDGSNQPQHF; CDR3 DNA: TGCAGCGTTGAAGCGGGGGATGGGAGCAATCAGCCCCAGCATTTT
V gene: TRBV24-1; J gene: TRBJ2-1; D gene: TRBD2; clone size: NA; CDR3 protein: CATSDLRDGRENEQFF; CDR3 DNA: TGTGCCACCAGTGATTTGCGGGACGGGAGGGAAAATGAGCAGTTCTTC
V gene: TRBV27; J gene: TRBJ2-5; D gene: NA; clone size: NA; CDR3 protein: CASSLSTLRGGETQYF; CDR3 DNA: TGTGCCAGCAGTTTATCAACTCTTAGAGGTGGGGAGACCCAGTACTTC
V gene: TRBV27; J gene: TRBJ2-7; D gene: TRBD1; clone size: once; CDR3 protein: CASSRFGQGLTEQYF; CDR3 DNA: TGTGCCAGCAGCCGGTTCGGACAGGGTCTCACTGAGCAGTACTTC
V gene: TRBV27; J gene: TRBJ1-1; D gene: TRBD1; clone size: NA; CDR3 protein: CASRILMTGGRSFF; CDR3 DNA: TGTGCCAGCAGGATCCTAATGACAGGGGGACGTTCTTTCTTT
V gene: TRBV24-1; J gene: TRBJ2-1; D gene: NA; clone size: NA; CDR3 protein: CATSDSHGDEQFF; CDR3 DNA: TGTGCCACCAGTGATTCACACGGGGATGAGCAGTTCTTC
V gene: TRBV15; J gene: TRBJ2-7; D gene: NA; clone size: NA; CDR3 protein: CATSRDRRYEQYF; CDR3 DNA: TGTGCCACCAGCAGAGATCGTAGGTACGAGCAGTACTTC
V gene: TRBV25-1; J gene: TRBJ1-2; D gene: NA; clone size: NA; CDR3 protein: CASSELTENYGYTF; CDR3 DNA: TGTGCCAGCAGTGAATTAACAGAGAACTATGGCTACACCTTC
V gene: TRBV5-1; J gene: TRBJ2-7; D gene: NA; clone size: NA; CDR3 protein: CASSLALNTVSYEQYF; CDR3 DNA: TGCGCCAGCAGCTTGGCCTTGAACACCGTATCCTACGAGCAGTACTTC
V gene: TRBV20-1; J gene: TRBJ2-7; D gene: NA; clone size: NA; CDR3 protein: CSASSPVYEQYF; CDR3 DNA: TGCAGTGCTAGTTCGCCTGTTTACGAGCAGTACTTC
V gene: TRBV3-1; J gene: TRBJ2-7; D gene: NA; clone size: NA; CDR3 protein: CASSQNPGTLSGQYF; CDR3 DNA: TGTGCCAGCAGCCAGAACCCGGGGACCCTCAGCGGGCAGTACTTC
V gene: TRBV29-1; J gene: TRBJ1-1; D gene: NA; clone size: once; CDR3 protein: CSVESTHDEAFF; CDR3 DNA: TGCAGCGTTGAAAGTACCCACGATGAAGCTTTCTTT
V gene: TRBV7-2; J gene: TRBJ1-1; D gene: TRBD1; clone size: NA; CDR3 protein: CASSSRTGINTEAFF; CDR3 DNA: TGTGCCAGCAGCTCACGGACAGGGATAAACACTGAAGCTTTCTTT
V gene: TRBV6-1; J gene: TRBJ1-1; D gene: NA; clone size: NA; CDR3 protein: CASSESESEAFF; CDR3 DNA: TGTGCCAGCAGTGAATCGGAGAGTGAAGCTTTCTTT
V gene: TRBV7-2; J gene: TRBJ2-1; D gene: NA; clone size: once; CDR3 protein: CASSRWMNEQFF; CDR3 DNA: TGTGCCAGCAGCCGTTGGATGAATGAGCAGTTCTTC
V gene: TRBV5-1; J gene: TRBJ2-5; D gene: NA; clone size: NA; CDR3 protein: CASSRVGGANQETQYF; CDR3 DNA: TGCGCCAGCAGCCGAGTGGGGGGCGCCAACCAAGAGACCCAGTACTTC
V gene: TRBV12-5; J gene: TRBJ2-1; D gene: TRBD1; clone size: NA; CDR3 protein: CASGGTGFDEQFF; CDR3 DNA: TGTGCTAGTGGCGGGACAGGGTTTGATGAGCAGTTCTTC
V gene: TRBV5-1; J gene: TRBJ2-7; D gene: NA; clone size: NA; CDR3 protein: CASSLAPRTRDLYEQYF; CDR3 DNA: TGCGCCAGCAGCTTGGCCCCCAGGACAAGGGACTTGTACGAGCAGTACTTC
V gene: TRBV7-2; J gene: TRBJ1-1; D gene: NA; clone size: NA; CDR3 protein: CASSLTVTEAFF; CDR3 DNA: TGTGCCAGCAGCTTGACGGTGACTGAAGCTTTCTTT
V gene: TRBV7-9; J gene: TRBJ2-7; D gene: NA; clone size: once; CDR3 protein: CASTSGSAYEQYF; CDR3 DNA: TGTGCCAGCACCTCCGGGAGCGCCTACGAGCAGTACTTC
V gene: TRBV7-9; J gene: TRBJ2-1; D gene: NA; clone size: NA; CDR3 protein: CASSLGGGTRTYNEQFF; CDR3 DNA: TGTGCCAGCAGCTTAGGCGGAGGGACGAGGACCTACAATGAGCAGTTCTTC
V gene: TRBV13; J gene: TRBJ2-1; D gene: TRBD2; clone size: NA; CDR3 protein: CASSLGGLAERGNEQFF; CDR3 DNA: TGTGCCAGCAGCCTCGGGGGACTAGCGGAGAGGGGCAATGAGCAGTTCTTC
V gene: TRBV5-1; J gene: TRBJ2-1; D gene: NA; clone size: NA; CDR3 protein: CASSLGSQGTEQFF; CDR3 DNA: TGCGCCAGCAGCTTGGGTTCCCAGGGGACTGAGCAGTTCTTC
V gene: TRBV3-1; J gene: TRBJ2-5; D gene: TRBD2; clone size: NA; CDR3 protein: CASSQGWTREETQYF; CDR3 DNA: TGTGCCAGCAGCCAGGGATGGACTAGGGAAGAGACCCAGTACTTC
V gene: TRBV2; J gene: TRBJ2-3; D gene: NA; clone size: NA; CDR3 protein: CASSGGPSTDTQYF; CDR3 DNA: TGTGCCAGCAGTGGGGGGCCGAGCACAGATACGCAGTATTTT
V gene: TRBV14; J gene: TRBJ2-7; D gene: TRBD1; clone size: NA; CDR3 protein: CASRGQGESYEQYF; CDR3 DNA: TGTGCCAGCAGGGGACAGGGGGAAAGCTACGAGCAGTACTTC